One sample yielded the 24 T cell receptor beta chains listed below, sequenced in a study of a mutant IDH1 vaccine in newly diagnosed glioma. Specified time point: baseline, week 1 (first vaccination visit). Treatment indicated: pre-vaccination baseline after standard-of-care therapy. The protocol was immunoSEQ multiplex PCR, while the TCRdb copy is restricted to in-frame clones and leaves out a portion. The repertoire has some 50,000 clones, more than 80% of them found once; the top ten carry 2.4%. The starting material was PBMCs, obtained from a glioma patient treated with radiotherapy, temozolomide or both. The receptors stem from a middle-aged man with glioma.

The genes are TRBV5-1 and TRBJ2-2; 8 bases match TRBD1. Germline V lookup: CDR1 SGHRS, CDR2 YFSETQ. Trimming took 1 base from V and 4 from J; bases not matched to a gene: 3. The length of the CDR3 is 15 residues. CDR3 in DNA: TGCGCCAGCAGCTTGCAGGGGGCTTTCACCGGGGAGCTGTTTTTT. It specifies CASSLQGAFTGELFF.

The chain has TRBV6-4 and TRBJ1-4; the match to TRBD1 covers 8 bases. The CDR3 covers 17 residues. Germline assignment: CDR1 MRHNA and CDR2 SNTAGT. With V trimmed by 0 bases and J by 8 bases, 11 bases remained unmatched. The DNA of the CDR3 is TGTGCCAGCAGTGACTCCGAGACAGGGGTTTCAGGGGAAAAACTGTTTTTT. Protein: CASSDSETGVSGEKLFF.

This sequence joins TRBV7-3 and TRBJ2-6; D is ambiguous. Germline CDR1 is SGHTA and CDR2 is FQGTGA. The length of the CDR3 is 15 residues. With 5 bases removed from V and 2 bases from J, the gap between germline ends came to 10 bases. CDR3 residues: CASSPPTAGANVLTF. DNA of the CDR3: TGTGCCAGCAGCCCCCCAACCGCTGGGGCCAACGTCCTGACTTTC.

J is TRBJ2-1 and V is TRBV29-1; D remains unclear. This CDR3 has 10 amino acids. The ends were cut back, 0 bases at V and 10 bases at J, with 4 bases in the middle. Per the germline V gene, CDR1 is SQVTM and CDR2 is ANQGSEA. This chain's CDR3 is CSVEDYEQFF. Written as DNA, the CDR3 is TGCAGCGTTGAAGATTACGAGCAGTTCTTC.

The J gene is TRBJ1-1, the V gene TRBV6-6, with a tentative D call TRBD1 (6 bases). CDR3 length: 12 residues. Germline CDR1 MNHNY, CDR2 SVGAGI (reference sequence). Trimming took 8 bases from V and 1 from J, leaving 8 bases between them. CDR3 amino acids: CASRDTNTEAFF. The CDR3 DNA sequence: TGTGCCAGCCGGGACACGAACACTGAAGCTTTCTTT.

The chain recombines TRBV25-1 with TRBJ2-5; 10 bases match TRBD1. The CDR3 totals 15 residues. V lost 3 bases, J lost 4 bases, and 5 bases stayed unmatched. Germline lookup yields CDR1 MGHDK and CDR2 SYGVNS. This CDR3 reads CASSDPGTGVETQYF. CDR3 DNA: TGTGCCAGCAGTGACCCCGGGACAGGGGTAGAGACCCAGTACTTC.

This chain uses TRBV7-3 with TRBJ2-1; no definite D call. With 3 bases removed from V and 0 bases from J, the gap between germline ends came to 9 bases. Germline CDR1 and CDR2: SGHTA and FQGTGA. The CDR3 contains 15 residues. CDR3 protein: CASSFDPSSYNEQFF. As DNA, the CDR3 is TGTGCCAGCAGCTTTGACCCCAGCTCCTACAATGAGCAGTTCTTC.

The chain joins TRBV2 to TRBJ2-7; D possibly corresponds to TRBD2 (5 bases). The ends were cut back, 7 bases at V and 0 bases at J, with 13 bases in the middle. The CDR3 is 14 residues long. The germline gives CDR1 SNHLY, CDR2 FYNNEI. CDR3 residues: CASKTLGSSYEQYF. CDR3 nucleotide sequence: TGTGCCAGCAAGACTTTAGGGAGCTCCTACGAGCAGTACTTC.

The chain joins TRBV14 to TRBJ2-3; D is perhaps TRBD1 or TRBD2 (6 bases each). The V gene lost 1 base and the J gene lost 2 bases, with 10 bases spanning the gap. Germline V gene sequence: CDR1 SGHDN, CDR2 FVKESK. The CDR3 totals 15 residues. The CDR3 is CASSQGRGVTDTQYF. The CDR3 DNA follows: TGTGCCAGCAGCCAAGGGAGGGGGGTCACAGATACGCAGTATTTT.

A single count supports this clone. This rearrangement joins TRBV7-9 to TRBJ2-5, with a possible D match to TRBD2 (6 bases). The V gene's germline CDR1 is SEHNR and CDR2 FQNEAQ (reference sequence). The V end lost 6 bases, the J end lost 2 bases, and 22 bases lay between the germline ends. The CDR3 is 17 residues long. The CDR3 spells CASSWGRGLEKQETQYF. In DNA, the CDR3 is TGTGCCAGCAGTTGGGGTCGGGGGTTGGAAAAGCAAGAGACCCAGTACTTC.

The rearrangement joins TRBV10-3 to TRBJ2-5; 10 bases map to TRBD1. This CDR3 has 17 amino acids. The V gene's germline CDR1 is ENHRY and CDR2 SYGVKD. The trim removed 4 bases at V and 4 bases at J, leaving 12 bases unmatched. CDR3 sequence: CAISARQGAPEGETQYF. CDR3 coding DNA: TGTGCCATCAGTGCCCGACAGGGGGCGCCGGAGGGAGAGACCCAGTACTTC.

The gene calls are TRBV2 and TRBJ2-2, with 8 bases aligning to TRBD1. The CDR3 runs 14 residues. Trimming removed 4 bases from V and 5 bases from J; junction bases left unmatched: 3. Germline CDR1 SNHLY, CDR2 FYNNEI. The CDR3, as DNA: TGTGCCAGCAGTGGGGGACAGGTGACCGGGGAGCTGTTTTTT. Translating it yields CASSGGQVTGELFF.

This sequence joins TRBV14 and TRBJ2-6; D call uncertain. V gave up 4 bases and J gave up 0 bases, with 10 bases separating them. The germline gives CDR1 SGHDN, CDR2 FVKESK. The CDR3 covers 16 residues. The CDR3 bases are TGTGCCAGCAGCCTAGGACGGAGCTCTGGGGCCAACGTCCTGACTTTC. Its protein product is CASSLGRSSGANVLTF.

The chain carries TRBV5-1 and TRBJ1-1; no definite D call. Germline CDR1 and CDR2: SGHRS and YFSETQ. Between the trimmed V and J ends, which lost 0 bases and 0 bases, there was a span of 9 bases. The CDR3 runs 15 residues. The CDR3: CASSLDSSMNTEAFF. The CDR3 coding sequence is TGCGCCAGCAGCTTGGACAGCTCTATGAACACTGAAGCTTTCTTT.

The chain couples TRBV5-6 to TRBJ1-2; D ambiguous. The V gene's germline CDR1 is SGHDT and CDR2 YYEEEE. CDR3 length: 14 amino acids. Trimming removed 1 base at V and 5 bases at J, with 12 bases between. This chain's CDR3 is CASSLPPSRYGYTF. The CDR3 DNA follows: TGTGCCAGCAGCTTGCCCCCCTCTCGATATGGCTACACCTTC.

This chain connects TRBV7-2 to TRBJ2-3; D perhaps matches TRBD1 (5 bases). The V and J ends lost 5 bases and 0 bases respectively, with 12 bases between them. The CDR3 has 15 residues. Germline V gene data show CDR1 as SGHTA and CDR2 as FQGNSA. In DNA, the CDR3 is TGTGCCAGCAGCGTAAGAAGGGGCAGCACAGATACGCAGTATTTT. It codes for CASSVRRGSTDTQYF. The variable domain in full, with the rest retrieved from reference TRBV7-2 and TRBJ2-3, is GAGVSQSPSNKVTEKGKDVELRCDPISGHTALYWYRQSLGQGLEFLIYFQGNSAPDKSGLPSDRFSAERTGGSVSTLTIQRTQQEDSAVYLCASSVRRGSTDTQYFGPGTRLTVL.

This chain joins TRBV19 and TRBJ1-5, with D possibly being TRBD1 (6 bases). There are 15 residues in the CDR3. Deletions cut 5 bases from V and 2 bases from J, with 13 bases between. Germline values: CDR1 LNHDA, CDR2 SQIVND (reference sequence). CDR3 residues: CASSLPGVGNQPQHF. The CDR3 coding sequence is TGTGCCAGTAGTCTTCCAGGGGTGGGCAATCAGCCCCAGCATTTT.

This clone was counted a single time. CDR3 amino acids: CASSLESSTDTQYF. The DNA of the CDR3 is TGTGCCAGCAGCTTAGAATCCAGCACAGATACGCAGTATTTT. The chain couples TRBV7-2 to TRBJ2-3; D unclear. The V gene's germline CDR1 is SGHTA and CDR2 FQGNSA. Trimming shortened V by 1 base and J by 0 bases, and 5 bases separated the two germline ends. CDR3 size: 14 residues.

A word on this clone: One end of the junction does not line up with germline, which may come from a read error. This chain joins TRBV7-7 and TRBJ2-5; a weak D match, TRBD2 (6 bases). This CDR3 is built from 13 residues. Germline CDR1 SSHAT, CDR2 FNYEAQ (reference sequence). CDR3 protein: CASTEAGEETQYF. CDR3 DNA: TGTGCTAGCACCGAAGCGGGCGAAGAGACCCAGTACTTC.

This chain joins TRBV2 and TRBJ1-2; D remains unclear. The ends were cut back, 3 bases at V and 4 bases at J, with 6 bases in the middle. The CDR3 covers 12 residues. Germline V gene lookup returns CDR1 SNHLY and CDR2 FYNNEI. The CDR3, as DNA: TGTGCCAGCAGTGAGGTCCTCTATGGCTACACCTTC. Translated, it gives CASSEVLYGYTF.

Comments on this clone: The junction does not match germline at one end; this may be a read error. This CDR3 reads CASSGGGGSGLGF. Written as DNA, the CDR3 is TGTGCCAGCAGCGGAGGGGGGGGTAGCGGACTTGGATTC. V usage is TRBV9 and J usage is TRBJ2-7; the D gene is possibly TRBD2 (7 bases). This CDR3 has 13 residues. Germline loops: CDR1 SGDLS, CDR2 YYNGEE.

The chain is built from TRBV2 and TRBJ2-2; the match to TRBD2 covers 7 bases. CDR1 is SNHLY, CDR2 FYNNEI, per germline. J gave up 2 bases and V 6 bases, and 3 bases lay outside the gene matches. This CDR3 is 14 amino acids long. The CDR3, as DNA: TGTGCCAGCAGGGGGACTACCAACACCGGGGAGCTGTTTTTT. It encodes CASRGTTNTGELFF.

This clone has just a few counts. The chain recombines TRBV29-1 with TRBJ1-5; TRBD1 matches 7 bases. This CDR3 is 11 amino acids long. Per germline, CDR1 SQVTM and CDR2 ANQGSEA. The junction had 7 bases not matched to a gene; V was cut back by 6 bases and J by 11 bases. The CDR3 bases are TGCAGCGTGGAACAGGGGCAGGCCCAGCATTTT. It yields the protein CSVEQGQAQHF.

V usage is TRBV19 and J usage is TRBJ2-7, with 7 bases lining up with TRBD1. The CDR3 has 15 amino acids. In germline, CDR1 is LNHDA, CDR2 SQIVND (reference sequence). Losses at the gene ends were 3 bases for V and 6 bases for J; bases not matched to a gene: 11. CDR3 protein: CASSIGMGQSPEQYF. Here the CDR3 DNA reads TGTGCCAGTAGTATCGGGATGGGACAGAGCCCCGAGCAGTACTTC.